This T cell receptor (beta chain) was recovered during a study of T cells in Graves' hyperthyroidism and ophthalmopathy. The overall study: Sampling of peripheral blood happened at initial diagnosis, prior to any treatment.

The diagnoses drew upon clinical symptoms, serum thyroxine and TRAb, thyroid ultrasound and orbital computed tomography. On this clonotype itself: The target antigen is unknown.

Overall study results and limits: Blood samples included most of the expanded thyroid clonotypes exceeding 0.001. Progression to ophthalmopathy was predicted a median of 6.5 months early.

V dropped 0 bases and J dropped 5; count of bases not matched to a gene: 7. The germline V gene has CDR1 SGHTA and CDR2 FQGNSA. There are 17 residues in the CDR3. RNA transcripts were the template for amplifying TCR beta CDR3 regions. HTBI primers were employed in a first-round RT-PCR of the TCR CDR3. TCRdb processed the multiplex PCR reads anew with MiXCR; each CDR3 protein has one entry. The profile shows about 340,000 distinct CDR3 sequences, about 20% of them singletons. The sequenced sample consisted of blood. This sequence originates from a woman aged 45-65 years with Graves' hyperthyroidism. V and J are TRBV7-2 and TRBJ2-3; 11 bases map to TRBD2. CDR3 protein: CASSLAPLAGGGDTQYF. Written as DNA, the CDR3 is TGTGCCAGCAGCTTAGCCCCCCTAGCGGGGGGAGGAGATACGCAGTATTTT.